This TCR beta chain was identified in a study of blood T cell repertoires in COVID-19 (dated by TCRdb to the early 2020s). Turning to the overall study: The collaborator samples originated in the United States, Italy and Spain and spanned the acute and convalescent phases of COVID-19. HLA class I and class II types, where available, came from metadata supplied by the sample provider rather than from assay-based typing. Sample metadata almost always included a de-identified subject ID, COVID-19 status, age in years and sex. Deeply sampled blood TCRbeta repertoires from subjects exposed to, actively infected with, or recovered from COVID-19 were included in the dataset. The repertoires were released in a freely available public database intended as a resource for research on the immune response to SARS-CoV-2. The samples were drawn from two sources: the first 160 participants of the ongoing ImmuneRACE study, and fewer than 1,500 subjects contributed by 6 global collaborators. The prospective study material was composed of cDNA or gDNA derived from T cells, B-cell-depleted T cells, or PBMCs.

CDR1 MNHEY and CDR2 SVGAGI were looked up in the germline V gene. The junction shows trimming of 6 bases on V and 5 bases on J, and the gene matches do not reach 1 base of it. Measured from the cysteine to the phenylalanine, the CDR3 is 13 residues long. The CDR3 DNA has 39 bases and is translated from base 1. About this clone: No antigen is known for it. Per-base qualities were not stored, and no clone one base away is much larger.

The immunoSEQ Assay, a bias-controlled multiplex PCR, was used to amplify TCRbeta CDR3 regions from genomic DNA. The study's processing was this. The number of nucleated cells in each sample was estimated by amplification of reference gene primers within the assay. To quantify the absolute abundance of each unique TCRbeta CDR3 rearrangement, sequence reads were collapsed and filtered. Productive Simpson clonality was computed per sample as the square root of Simpson's diversity index over productive rearrangements. TCRdb stores this immuneACCESS table with in-frame sequences only. Part of the clones is absent; in the studies checked, under half of the shortfall reflects unresolved V genes, and no reason is known for the rest. V, J and clone size are those of that table, while D and trimming were read from the DNA. The sample table contains almost 350,000 clones; only one count was recorded for over 85% of them. 3.9% of the sample is taken by the ten largest.

What the work shows at the level of the full study, not this receptor alone: Clinical and demographic metadata were provided uncurated, with the amount varying by source and participant.

One collaborating source in Seattle enrolled patients during active infection and followed them longitudinally through the course of disease. Whole blood was collected in K2EDTA tubes by collaborating institutions according to the institutions' own protocols. For TCRbeta analysis, collaborators shipped samples as frozen whole blood, isolated PBMCs, or DNA extracted from either of those sample types. Sequencing was performed on peripheral blood. This chain is built from TRBV6-5 and TRBJ1-6; 7 junctional bases match TRBD1. This clonotype was sampled from a woman aged 55 to 70 with COVID-19, enrolled during active disease. The CDR3 protein sequence reads: CASSGQDNSPLHF. Here is the DNA: TGTGCCAGCAGCGGACAGGATAATTCACCCCTCCACTTT.